This TCR beta chain appears in the sequencing data of a study of blood T cell repertoires in COVID-19. At the level of the study: COVID-19 samples from acute and convalescent phases originated in the United States, Italy and Spain. From T cells, B-cell-depleted T cells, or PBMCs came the material, which was cDNA or gDNA.

Libraries were prepared by immunoSEQ multiplex PCR; TCRdb keeps only in-frame clonotypes and omits some of them. The sample has about 500,000 clones; roughly 87% are singletons. This clonotype originated in a man aged 18 to 30 with COVID-19, enrolled during active disease. The sequencing sample was made of peripheral blood.

This chain's CDR3 is CASSLTSGASGELFF. CDR3 sequence (DNA): TGTGCCAGCAGCCTAACTAGCGGGGCGTCCGGGGAGCTGTTTTTT. This chain joins TRBV7-9 and TRBJ2-2, with 10 bases aligning to TRBD2. This CDR3 comprises 15 residues. V shed 5 bases, J shed 6 bases, and the junction held 6 bases outside the gene matches. In germline, CDR1 is SEHNR, CDR2 FQNEAQ (reference sequence).